This T cell receptor beta chain was captured by sequencing in a study of blood T cells in healthy people across ages. Then a second PCR, running roughly 7 to 11 cycles, was carried out with a sample-barcoded 5' primer and a J-beta primer mix. Each of the cDNA molecules was tagged by a template-switch adaptor with 12 random nucleotides. TCRdb called the 5' RACE reads again in MiXCR, with one record for every CDR3 protein. Of approximately 780,000 distinct CDR3 sequences in the sample, roughly 24% were seen once. Study-level results: It was found that TCR beta diversity correlated strongly with the percentage of naive T cells.

This clonotype appeared a few times. Antigen: not known. CDR3 length: 16 amino acids. V dropped 3 bases and J dropped 6 bases, with 18 bases sitting between them. Germline V gives CDR1 MDHEN, CDR2 SYDVKM. These data were likewise used in another study, on T cells of mothers and their children. According to that study: Samples came from three healthy Caucasian mothers and their six children. No clone of persistent microchimeric T cells was detected.

The TCR comes from a boy younger than 18 in good health. The sample comprised blood. This chain connects TRBV28 to TRBJ1-5; D remains ambiguous. DNA of the CDR3: TGTGCCAGCAGTTTCTTAAATAAGGGCGCAAGTCAGCCCCAGCATTTT. This encodes CASSFLNKGASQPQHF.